The clone carrying this T cell receptor beta chain was seen more than once but under ten times. The sample belongs to a study of spatial heterogeneity in lung cancer. TCRdb re-analysed the 5' RACE reads in MiXCR, keeping a single row per CDR3 protein. The sample consists of around 92,000 distinct CDR3 sequences, approximately 12% of them appearing once. Time point defined: sample taken at primary tumor resection. Sample: PBMCs, taken at surgery. This TCR derives from a male donor with early-stage non-small cell lung cancer.

The CDR3, as DNA: TGTGCCAGTAGGCCTGGTGGTTCTGGGAGTGAAAAACTGTTTTTT. Translated, it gives CASRPGGSGSEKLFF. The V call is TRBV19, the J call TRBJ1-4, with D unresolved. V gave up 6 bases and J gave up 7 bases, with 18 bases separating them. This CDR3 comprises 15 residues. Germline CDR1 LNHDA, CDR2 SQIVND (reference sequence).